This TCR beta chain was captured by sequencing in a study of cytomegalovirus exposure and HLA in healthy donors (dated by TCRdb to about 2017). Turning to the overall study: An earlier analysis of approximately 590 of the donors reported 250 to 300 Gb of sequence data and approximately 110 million unique TCR beta sequences from approximately 180 million T cells. Roughly 300 gigabases of sequencing data and roughly 90 million unique TCR sequences were included in an early release covering about 600 HLA-typed donors. Of the roughly 410 genotyped donors, 65% to 90% were placed in the genetic ancestry cluster associated with self-reported Caucasian donors. The aim of the study was to test whether cataloging public T cell receptors could identify signatures of past pathogen exposure. Using immunosequencing, the study profiled T cell repertoires from about 610 subjects and related those repertoires to cytomegalovirus serostatus. Besides the first cohort of 666 subjects, a separate validation cohort made up of over a hundred different subjects was used. To predict cytomegalovirus infection status, the study combined high-throughput TCR immunosequencing, statistical association of individual TCRs with disease status, and machine learning. In a later analysis, previously published TCR beta repertoires from some 640 donors were re-analyzed and high-resolution HLA genotyping was added so that TCR occurrence patterns could be studied. In the later analysis, no new phenotypic data were used to find candidate immune exposures; instead, reliance was placed on TCR beta sequences and their occurrence across donors. In an earlier analysis of roughly 540 of the donors, high-throughput TCR beta sequencing was used to judge whether each TCR beta V gene segment behaved as functional or pseudogenic. Alongside the repertoire data, information on donor age, sex, ethnicity and CMV serostatus was compiled. In a later genetic analysis, genome-wide SNP genotypes for about 65% of the roughly 670 donors were used, and that subset was treated as a discovery cohort. Every repertoire in the discovery cohort had been generated on one and the same sequencing platform. Class I and class II HLA loci were covered by the typing at four-digit resolution. Typing coverage differed by locus: A, B, C, DRB1 and DQB1 were typed in roughly 620-630 donors, DQA1 in 522, DPA1 in 600 to 610, and DPB1 in 400 to 480. Several DR-DQ haplotypes were handled as single units for association and clustering because linkage in the cohort was strong. On average, around 240,000 unique TCR beta nucleotide sequences were sequenced per donor among several hundred genotyped donors of the cohort, with roughly a sixth of those sequences being non-productive.

The cohort consisted of some 730 healthy bone marrow donors. At the time of sampling, all cohort members were nominally healthy, though unrecorded immune exposures were likely present. The donor was CMV seronegative and was included in the group of hundreds of seronegative cohort members. A peripheral blood sample was provided by each donor, and peripheral blood mononuclear cells were used for TCR beta sequencing. The Qiagen DNeasy Blood Extraction Kit was used to extract genomic DNA from the blood cell samples. This clone has a single count. The target of this receptor is not known. Base qualities are missing; no much larger clone stands one base away. The CDR3 has 14 amino acids, counting the end cysteine and phenylalanine. The entry retains the CDR3 DNA only, 42 bases that are in frame from base 1. V is shortened by 10 bases, J by 6 bases, and the region joining them spans 16 bases. Looking up the germline V gene (reference sequence) yields CDR1 MNHNY and CDR2 SVGAGI.

Library preparation used the immunoSEQ multiplex PCR assay. A mixture of 60 forward primers for TCR Vbeta segments and 13 reverse primers for TCR Jbeta segments was used in the multiplex PCR. Amplification of the CDR3 region of rearranged TCR beta genes was performed with a multiplex PCR assay on genomic DNA. On the Illumina HiSeq System, the amplified TCR beta libraries were sequenced as 87-base-pair reads. As for how the authors treated the data: A later analysis counted about 80 million unique TCR beta chains across the roughly 700 repertoires, and 10 million to 12 million of these chains were shared by at least two donors. Raw reads were error-corrected and collapsed into unique sequences by a nearest-neighbor algorithm in which closely related sequences were merged to remove PCR and sequencing errors. V, D and J gene segments were assigned by aligning CDR3 sequences to IMGT reference sequences. For a sequence to be retained, at least a six-nucleotide match to both a V gene segment and a J gene segment was required. Rearrangements were called productive when the CDR3 lacked stop codons and stayed in frame with V and J; all others were non-productive. Following IMGT convention, CDR3 was defined as the stretch from the second conserved V-encoded cysteine up to the conserved J-encoded phenylalanine. The earlier analysis of around 640 of the donors excluded sequences that lacked an unambiguous match to a single V gene segment. An earlier analysis of 587 of the donors classified V segments as functional when productive rearrangements were above 56.7% and as segregating when the standard deviation between donors was above 5%. To diagnose cytomegalovirus status from the catalog of TCR beta chain sequences, a statistical classification framework was built. V and J gene assignment, in a later analysis, came from comparing TCR nucleotide sequences with IMGT/GENE-DB human TR gene sequences. The TCRdist pipeline was used in a later analysis to assign CDR3 sequences and most-parsimonious VDJ recombination scenarios. In a later analysis, every TCR beta chain was defined by the combination of its CDR3 amino acid sequence and its V-gene family, and reads without a unique V-gene family were dropped. As a way to deal with suspected cross-contamination and a sequencing artifact, a later analysis dropped nearly 600 nucleotide sequences that were highly shared and had low generation probability. In a later analysis, a clonal expansion index was calculated for each public chain from normalized within-repertoire ranks of inferred template counts. In a later analysis, generation probabilities were computed using a VDJ recombination model fitted to out-of-frame rearrangements, and the results were checked against IGoR. Hypergeometric tests were used in a later analysis to score TCR-TCR, TCR-HLA and TCR-CMV co-occurrence, with a repertoire-size bias correction applied to the TCR pairs. False discovery rates were estimated in a later analysis by permuting HLA or CMV assignments 20 times. In a later analysis, co-occurring TCRs were grouped using DBSCAN, with TCRdist sequence similarity added in when clustering inside HLA-allele-positive subsets. Repertoires with fewer than 30,000 or more than 120,000 public chains, plus five repertoires with anomalous nucleotide sharing, were excluded from co-occurrence clustering. TCRdb mirrors the immuneACCESS table, restricted to in-frame sequences. Some clones are absent from its copies; in checked studies, under half trace to an unresolved V gene, and the reason for the others is unknown. That table gives V, J and clone size, and the DNA gave D and trimming. The sample yields under 110,000 clones; around four fifths were counted once. Approximately 4% of the sample is in the top ten clones.

Findings and caveats that apply to the study as a whole: Immune exposure information for the cohort was limited to CMV serostatus. Because counts were too low, roughly 16 rarely observed V segments, including chromosome 9 orphons, were excluded from the earlier analysis of under 650 of the donors. In a later analysis, HLA-associated TCR beta chains showed more clonal expansion and lower generation probabilities than non-associated chains that were equally common. In a later analysis, about 16,000 TCR beta sequences were associated with specific HLA alleles at a false discovery rate of 0.05. The authors suggested that the approach could potentially be generalized to other disease states and immunological phenotypes. In both the original and validation cohorts, the classifier was reported to diagnose cytomegalovirus status with high specificity and sensitivity. The study listed 150 to 200 TCR beta chains as associated with cytomegalovirus. Presence/absence analyses assumed roughly uniform sequencing depth across donors, an assumption that may not hold. According to a later analysis, parvovirus B19, influenza, CMV and Epstein-Barr virus appeared linked to several top co-occurrence clusters. Some IMGT-functional V segments, including TRBV6-2 and TRBV6-3, could not be told apart with the 87-base-pair reads, so those segments were excluded. Because HLA typing was unavailable for some donors at each locus, only the typed subset was used in association tests. V-gene and J-gene trimming of TCR beta chains was associated with a missense DCLRE1C variant in a later genetic analysis, and the association was replicated in an independent cohort. Only TCR beta chains were sequenced in this cohort, and the absence of alpha or paired-chain data limited detectable features. According to a later analysis, most CMV-associated TCR beta chains appeared to be HLA-restricted, and the HLA associations seemed to be driven largely by CMV exposure. Broadly in line with IMGT annotations, most TCR beta V segments showed up in productive rearrangements about 87% or about 30% of the time in an earlier analysis of 450 to 750 of the donors. According to a later analysis, TCR association rates differed among HLA loci, with DRB1 alleles showing the most associated TCRs and HLA-C alleles showing the fewest. A few of the identified cytomegalovirus-associated TCR beta chains were confirmed in vitro to be specific for cytomegalovirus antigens. In a later genetic analysis, fewer N-insertions in productive TCRs were reported among donors in an Asian-associated ancestry cluster than the approximately 630-donor mean. The sequencing pipeline was judged likely to have produced a cluster of highly shared sequence variants as a technical artifact. Most TCR sequences were observed very rarely across donors, whereas some public TCRs were present in many individuals. When HLA alleles, especially DR and DQ, strongly co-occurred, attributing TCR associations to individual alleles was difficult. A further reported finding was that TCR beta sequences accurately predicted the HLA-A and HLA-B alleles for most subjects in the first cohort. Correlated functional status among segregating V segments might be attributable to linkage disequilibrium, but an unknown experimental factor could not be ruled out.

The TCR sequence derives from a man in his forties in good health and CMV-seronegative. The material sequenced was PBMCs. Recombination linked TRBV6-6 to TRBJ1-6, with the D gene call left open. The sequenced DNA is TGTGCCACCCTTCGGGAAGGGAGTAATTCACCCCTCCACTTT. Translated, it gives CATLREGSNSPLHF.